This T cell receptor (beta chain) was observed in a study of shared clonotypes between healthy human individuals. The length of the CDR3 is 13 residues. V was clipped by 1 base and J by 8 bases, with 14 bases between them. In germline, CDR1 is GTSNPN, CDR2 SVGIG (reference sequence). Using immunoSEQ multiplex PCR, the repertoire was profiled, and TCRdb retains in-frame clones only, with some absent. The table lists under 1,100,000 clones, approximately 80% of them singletons. This clone has only one observation. V gene TRBV30 combines with J gene TRBJ1-2; possible D gene TRBD1, 5 bases. The sequencing input was memory CD4+ T cells from PBMCs. The subset: CD45RA-negative fraction. This TCR came from a man aged 18-30 years in good health. Some clones in this sample may be carry-over from other donors' samples. CDR3 protein: CAWSAAGGTGYTF. CDR3 coding DNA: TGTGCCTGGAGTGCGGCCGGTGGGACCGGCTACACCTTC. Full variable domain (remainder filled in from reference TRBV30 and TRBJ1-2): SQTIHQWPATLVQPVGSPLSLECTVEGTSNPNLYWYRQAAGRGLQLLFYSVGIGQISSEVPQNLSASRPQDRQFILSSKKLLLSDSGFYLCAWSAAGGTGYTFGSGTRLTVV.